Following are 30 T cell receptor beta chains from one sample sequenced in a study of control samples from healthy donors and cancer patients. Profiling relied on immunoSEQ multiplex PCR, and the TCRdb table lists in-frame clones only, not all of them. Here the sample spans about 170,000 clones, roughly 89% being singletons. Sequencing used blood. These receptors were collected from a woman aged 30 to 39 in good health.

V and J are TRBV6-5 and TRBJ1-1; D is unclear. The V gene lost 4 bases and the J gene lost 7 bases, with 10 bases spanning the gap. CDR1 and CDR2 from the germline V gene are MNHEY and SVGAGI. CDR3 length equals 12 residues. The CDR3: CASSSNMGEAFF. The CDR3 nucleotides are TGTGCCAGCAGTTCCAACATGGGTGAAGCTTTCTTT.

The rearrangement uses TRBV2 and TRBJ1-5; TRBD1 matches 7 bases. The germline CDR1 and CDR2 sequences are SNHLY and FYNNEI. The V segment lost 7 bases and the J segment 0 bases; nucleotides outside the gene matches: 9. CDR3 length: 16 amino acids. The CDR3 DNA follows: TGTGCCAGCATGGGAGGGGGCGTTGATAGCAATCAGCCCCAGCATTTT. This gives the protein CASMGGGVDSNQPQHF.

This clone was observed a handful of times. V usage is TRBV3-1 (or the pseudogene TRBV3-2) and J usage is TRBJ2-2; possible D gene TRBD1, 6 bases. V was clipped by 4 bases and J by 5 bases, with 11 bases between them. CDR3 length: 14 residues. Germline assignment: CDR1 LGHDT and CDR2 YNNKEL (reference sequence). CDR3: CASSRRTATGELFF. The CDR3 coding sequence is TGTGCCAGCAGCCGACGGACAGCTACCGGGGAGCTGTTTTTT.

V usage is TRBV2 and J usage is TRBJ1-6, with 10 positions matching TRBD1. Germline CDR1 and CDR2: SNHLY and FYNNEI. The CDR3 contains 14 residues. The trim removed 4 bases at V and 10 bases at J, leaving 4 bases unmatched. The CDR3 sequence: CASSGTGGKSPLHF. The CDR3 coding sequence is TGTGCCAGCAGTGGGACAGGGGGGAAGTCACCCCTCCACTTT.

This sequence joins TRBV13 and TRBJ2-7, with D perhaps TRBD2 (6 bases). The V end was cut by 3 bases, the J end by 2 bases, with 11 bases between. Germline V gene data show CDR1 as PRHDT and CDR2 as FYEKMQ (reference sequence). This CDR3 contains 14 residues. CDR3 DNA sequence: TGTGCCAGCAGCTTCCGGACTATAACCTACGAGCAGTACTTC. Protein sequence: CASSFRTITYEQYF. Using reference TRBV13 and TRBJ2-7 for the parts outside the CDR3, the full variable domain is AAGVIQSPRHLIKEKRETATLKCYPIPRHDTVYWYQQGPGQDPQFLISFYEKMQSDKGSIPDRFSAQQFSDYHSELNMSSLELGDSALYFCASSFRTITYEQYFGPGTRLTVT.

The chain uses TRBV28 and TRBJ1-3; D perhaps matches TRBD1 (5 bases). The CDR3 runs to 13 residues. Germline CDR1 reads MDHEN; CDR2 reads SYDVKM. V was cut by 5 bases and J by 6 bases, with 11 bases left in between. The CDR3 region is CASSTRQSNTIYF. CDR3 DNA: TGTGCCAGCAGTACCCGACAGTCAAACACCATATATTTT.

With regard to this clone: Distinct nucleotide sequences in the sample also encode this CDR3. This sequence joins TRBV11-2 and TRBJ1-2; 10 positions agree with TRBD1. This CDR3 region has 13 residues. Germline loops: CDR1 SGHAT, CDR2 FQNNGV. The V gene end was trimmed by 3 bases and the J gene end by 8 bases; junction bases not matched to a gene: 3. This chain's CDR3 is CASSLDRGRGYTF. In DNA, the CDR3 is TGTGCCAGCAGCTTGGACAGGGGGAGGGGCTACACCTTC.

This sequence joins TRBV9 and TRBJ1-6; possibly TRBD1 for D (6 bases). Germline V gene data show CDR1 as SGDLS and CDR2 as YYNGEE. V was cut by 4 bases and J by 3 bases, with 11 bases left in between. The CDR3 has 15 residues. Here the CDR3 reads CASSIGTHYNSPLHF. The CDR3, as DNA: TGTGCCAGCAGCATCGGGACACACTATAATTCACCCCTCCACTTT.

The V and J genes are TRBV4-2 and TRBJ1-4; D gene uncertain. The germline gives CDR1 LGHNA, CDR2 YNFKEQ. Trimming pared 1 base from V and 0 bases from J, leaving 6 bases between. The CDR3 is 15 residues long. The CDR3 nucleotides read TGTGCCAGCAGCCAAGGGGTCGCAACTAATGAAAAACTGTTTTTT. Its protein is CASSQGVATNEKLFF.

This clone came up a few times. The gene calls are TRBV4-1 and TRBJ2-2, with TRBD1 matching over 9 bases. V gave up 1 base and J gave up 0 bases; unmatched junction bases: 3. Germline V gene sequence: CDR1 MGHRA, CDR2 YSYEKL. This CDR3 comprises 17 residues. The CDR3 nucleotides are TGCGCCAGCAGCCAAGGGGACAGGGTATCGAACACCGGGGAGCTGTTTTTT. This translates into CASSQGDRVSNTGELFF.

This sequence joins TRBV9 and TRBJ1-2, with 12 bases identical to TRBD1. Germline V gives CDR1 SGDLS, CDR2 YYNGEE. The V gene end was trimmed by 3 bases and the J gene end by 8 bases; junction bases not matched to a gene: 5. This CDR3 spans 14 amino acids. The CDR3 sequence: CASSGGQGAQGYTF. The CDR3 bases are TGTGCCAGCAGCGGGGGACAGGGGGCGCAGGGCTACACCTTC.

The chain recombines TRBV6-2 or TRBV6-3 with TRBJ1-6; TRBD1 matches at 7 bases. V lost 4 bases to trimming and J lost 8 bases; unmatched junction nucleotides: 11. The CDR3 is 16 amino acids. Germline V CDR1 and CDR2: MNHEY, SVGEGT. The chain's CDR3 is CASSSYLGGADSPLHF. The DNA for the CDR3 is TGTGCCAGCAGTTCCTACTTAGGGGGCGCGGATTCACCCCTCCACTTT.

V usage is TRBV28 and J usage is TRBJ1-1, with TRBD1 matching 12 bases. Germline V CDR1 and CDR2: MDHEN, SYDVKM. V was pared by 5 bases and J by 4 bases, with 2 bases of the junction left unmatched. The CDR3 covers 14 residues. CDR3 in amino acids: CASSPGQGATEAFF. The CDR3 DNA reads TGTGCCAGCAGTCCGGGACAGGGGGCCACTGAAGCTTTCTTT.

The chain carries TRBV5-1 and TRBJ1-1; TRBD1 is a possible D gene (5 bases). CDR3 length: 15 amino acids. Trimming pared 0 bases from V and 5 bases from J, leaving 14 bases between. Germline V lookup: CDR1 SGHRS, CDR2 YFSETQ. CDR3 loop: CASSLDGNWGTEAFF. Written as DNA, the CDR3 is TGCGCCAGCAGCTTGGATGGGAATTGGGGGACTGAAGCTTTCTTT.

The chain recombines TRBV29-1 with TRBJ2-3; 7 bases are a match to TRBD1. This CDR3 is built from 12 residues. From germline, CDR1 is SQVTM and CDR2 ANQGSEA. V lost 7 bases to trimming and J lost 4 bases; unmatched junction nucleotides: 5. CDR3 region: CSDRGTPDTQYF. In DNA form, the CDR3 reads TGCAGCGACAGGGGTACCCCAGATACGCAGTATTTT.

The CDR3 protein is CATSVAGPQETQYF. In nucleotides, the CDR3 is TGTGCCACCAGTGTGGCAGGACCCCAAGAGACCCAGTACTTC. The J gene is TRBJ2-5, the V gene TRBV24-1; D uncertain. The CDR3 totals 14 residues. CDR1 and CDR2 (germline): KGHDR, SFDVKD. The V and J ends lost 5 bases and 1 base respectively, with 10 bases between them.

V gene TRBV5-1 combines with J gene TRBJ2-5, with 8 bases that match TRBD2. The CDR3 covers 15 residues. Germline assignment: CDR1 SGHRS and CDR2 YFSETQ. V was clipped by 0 bases and J by 5 bases; unmatched bases: 6. CDR3 amino acids: CASSLGFGTRETQYF. The CDR3, as DNA: TGCGCCAGCAGCTTGGGGTTCGGGACTAGGGAGACCCAGTACTTC. The entire variable domain, with the rest obtained from reference TRBV5-1 and TRBJ2-5, is as follows: KAGVTQTPRYLIKTRGQQVTLSCSPISGHRSVSWYQQTPGQGLQFLFEYFSETQRNKGNFPGRFSGRQFSNSRSEMNVSTLELGDSALYLCASSLGFGTRETQYFGPGTRLLVL.

The chain uses TRBV21-1 and TRBJ1-3; the table gives TRBD1 as D, unverified against the DNA. TRBV21-1 is classified as a pseudogene. This CDR3 is 14 amino acids long. CDR3: CASSRTRSGNTIYF. Written as DNA, the CDR3 is TGTGCCAGCAGCAGAACACGCTCTGGAAACACCATATATTTT.

V and J are TRBV12-3 or TRBV12-4 and TRBJ2-5; TRBD2 aligns across 7 bases. Losses at the gene ends were 6 bases for V and 3 bases for J; bases not matched to a gene: 1. The CDR3 runs to 12 residues. The CDR3 region is CASSGLEETQYF. For the CDR3, the DNA is TGTGCCAGCAGCGGACTAGAAGAGACCCAGTACTTC.

The chain employs TRBV5-1 and TRBJ1-1; D is possibly TRBD1 (6 bases). This CDR3 has 15 residues. Germline values: CDR1 SGHRS, CDR2 YFSETQ. V was shortened by 0 bases and J by 2 bases, with 11 bases between the two germline ends. The CDR3 loop reads CASSLGGTSNTEAFF. The CDR3 DNA reads as TGCGCCAGCAGCTTGGGTGGGACATCTAACACTGAAGCTTTCTTT.

This chain joins TRBV19 and TRBJ1-1; 9 positions match TRBD1. CDR1 and CDR2 (germline): LNHDA, SQIVND (reference sequence). CDR3 length: 15 amino acids. V shed 1 base and J 5 bases; nucleotides not matched to a gene: 5. Written as DNA, the CDR3 is TGTGCCAGTAGTATAGCCGGGACAGGGCGGACTGAAGCTTTCTTT. This sequence encodes CASSIAGTGRTEAFF.

This clone was seen only once. The chain joins TRBV7-3 to TRBJ2-1; TRBD2 matches 9 bases. The CDR3 covers 15 residues. Germline CDR1 SGHTA, CDR2 FQGTGA. Germline trimming cut 5 bases from V and 0 bases from J; bases unmatched to any gene: 2. This CDR3 reads CASSKTSGSYNEQFF. In DNA form, the CDR3 reads TGTGCCAGCAGCAAGACTAGCGGCTCCTACAATGAGCAGTTCTTC.

DNA of the CDR3: TGTGCCAGCAGCGAGGGGGCAAGCGGAGCCTACGAGCAGTACTTC. It translates to CASSEGASGAYEQYF. The V call is TRBV9, the J call TRBJ2-7, with 7 bases fitting TRBD1. Germline CDR1 reads SGDLS; CDR2 reads YYNGEE. The CDR3 length is 15 residues. J gave up 2 bases and V 3 bases, and 8 bases lay outside the gene matches.

This chain uses TRBV28 with TRBJ2-1; the match to TRBD1 covers 8 bases. CDR3 length: 13 amino acids. V shed 7 bases, J shed 7 bases, and the junction held 6 bases outside the gene matches. Germline CDR1 and CDR2: MDHEN and SYDVKM. In nucleotides, the CDR3 is TGTGCCAGCACCCAGGGGGCGCGGAATGAGCAGTTCTTC. Translation gives CASTQGARNEQFF.

CDR3 protein: CASSLRGTQYF. Written as DNA, the CDR3 is TGCGCCAGCAGCTTACGGGGAACGCAGTATTTT. V usage is TRBV5-1 and J usage is TRBJ2-3; a weak D match, TRBD2 (5 bases). Deletions cut 2 bases from V and 9 bases from J, with 7 bases between. The CDR3 runs to 11 residues. The germline gives CDR1 SGHRS, CDR2 YFSETQ.

J is TRBJ1-3 and V is TRBV5-6; D unclear. The V gene lost 4 bases and the J gene lost 0 bases, with 11 bases spanning the gap. The CDR3 has 15 amino acids. Germline assignment: CDR1 SGHDT and CDR2 YYEEEE. CDR3 loop: CASSKPGPSGNTIYF. CDR3 in DNA: TGTGCCAGCAGCAAACCAGGCCCCTCTGGAAACACCATATATTTT.

The CDR3 DNA is TGTGCCAGCAGCCTGTCGGGGGAACAAGAGACCCAGTACTTC. It translates to CASSLSGEQETQYF. The genes are TRBV7-7 and TRBJ2-5; maybe TRBD2 (6 bases). This CDR3 comprises 14 residues. Trimming removed 5 bases at V and 2 bases at J, with 12 bases between. Germline-derived CDR1 and CDR2 are SSHAT and FNYEAQ (reference sequence).

A word on this clone: Other DNA sequences of this sample code for an identical CDR3. The chain employs TRBV6-2 or TRBV6-3 and TRBJ2-1; 10 bases line up with TRBD1. CDR1 is MNHEY and CDR2 is SVGEGT in the germline V gene. The CDR3 is 14 amino acids. The junction had 2 bases not matched to a gene; V was cut back by 2 bases and J by 7 bases. The CDR3 nucleotides read TGTGCCAGCAGTTACGGACAGGGGGGAAATGAGCAGTTCTTC. Its protein is CASSYGQGGNEQFF.

The J gene is TRBJ2-7, the V gene TRBV9, with 8 bases matching TRBD1. Germline CDR1 is SGDLS and CDR2 is YYNGEE. CDR3 length: 15 amino acids. V shed 4 bases and J 2 bases; nucleotides not matched to a gene: 8. The CDR3: CASSKPGTGTYEQYF. CDR3 bases: TGTGCCAGCAGCAAGCCCGGGACAGGAACCTACGAGCAGTACTTC.

The chain employs TRBV18 and TRBJ1-3; D not certain. The germline V gene has CDR1 KGHSH and CDR2 LQKENI. Trimming pared 5 bases from V and 0 bases from J, leaving 8 bases between. This CDR3 comprises 14 residues. CDR3 sequence (DNA): TGTGCCAGCTCATCCCGGGGCTCTGGAAACACCATATATTTT. This encodes CASSSRGSGNTIYF.